This is a list of T cell receptor beta chains from one sample in a study of control samples from healthy donors and cancer patients. Sequencing was performed with immunoSEQ multiplex PCR; in TCRdb, only in-frame clones are kept and a portion is missing. This table holds 130,000 to 150,000 clones, roughly 92% found once. The sequencing sample was made of blood. The receptors here all came from a man younger than 45 in good health. CDR3s include the opening cysteine and the closing phenylalanine or tryptophan. D genes are given only for firm matches. Clone sizes are given selectively: once, few, many, or a class where the clone is expanded.

NA,TRBJ1-2,13,TRBV28,NA,CASSFLGTKGYTF,TGTGCCAGCAGTTTCTTGGGAACAAAGGGCTACACCTTC
NA,TRBJ1-2,14,TRBV6-6,NA,CASSYSKAGYGYTF,TGTGCCAGCAGTTACAGCAAAGCGGGCTATGGCTACACCTTC
NA,TRBJ2-2,18,TRBV27,TRBD1,CASSPGQGGWVDTGELFF,TGTGCCAGCAGTCCCGGACAGGGAGGTTGGGTGGACACCGGGGAGCTGTTTTTT
NA,TRBJ2-5,12,TRBV5-5,NA,CASSFEGETQYF,TGTGCCAGCAGCTTTGAAGGGGAGACCCAGTACTTC
NA,TRBJ1-2,14,TRBV28,NA,CASTTRARGYGYTF,TGTGCCAGCACTACGAGGGCTCGGGGGTATGGCTACACCTTC
NA,TRBJ2-7,16,TRBV18,TRBD2,CASSPSPTSSPYEQYF,TGTGCCAGCTCACCATCCCCGACTAGCTCTCCCTACGAGCAGTACTTC
NA,TRBJ1-2,14,TRBV11-1,NA,CASSLSSGTYGYTF,TGTGCCAGCAGCTTAAGTTCAGGGACCTATGGCTACACCTTC
NA,TRBJ1-5,14,TRBV19,TRBD1,CASSKDREYQPQHF,TGTGCCAGTAGTAAGGACAGGGAATATCAGCCCCAGCATTTT
once,TRBJ1-5,14,TRBV19,NA,CASLDTDSNQPQHF,TGTGCCAGCTTGGACACGGATAGCAATCAGCCCCAGCATTTT
NA,TRBJ1-5,15,TRBV30,NA,CAWSVPSGGIQPQHF,TGTGCCTGGAGTGTACCTTCGGGGGGAATTCAGCCCCAGCATTTT
NA,TRBJ2-1,13,TRBV2,NA,CASIEDGYNEQFF,TGTGCCAGCATCGAGGACGGTTACAATGAGCAGTTCTTC
NA,TRBJ2-7,13,TRBV2,NA,CASSEDTFVEQYF,TGTGCCAGCAGTGAAGACACTTTTGTCGAGCAGTACTTC
NA,TRBJ2-1,16,TRBV11-2,TRBD2,CASSLSQRESRNEQFF,TGTGCCAGCAGCTTATCCCAGCGGGAGTCCCGCAATGAGCAGTTCTTC
NA,TRBJ1-1,15,TRBV19,TRBD1,CASSTAGTGNTEAFF,TGTGCCAGTAGTACTGCCGGGACAGGGAACACTGAAGCTTTCTTT
NA,TRBJ2-7,13,TRBV7-2,NA,CASSLEQGYEQYF,TGTGCCAGCAGCCTTGAACAGGGCTACGAGCAGTACTTC
NA,TRBJ2-6,16,TRBV28,NA,CASSSGTDSGANVLTF,TGTGCCAGCAGCTCAGGTACAGACTCTGGGGCCAACGTCCTGACTTTC
NA,TRBJ1-6,16,TRBV19,NA,CASSIDPGTENSPLHF,TGTGCCAGTAGTATAGATCCAGGGACCGAAAATTCACCCCTCCACTTT
NA,TRBJ1-3,15,TRBV9,TRBD1,CASNRDRGSGNTIYF,TGTGCCAGCAACCGGGACAGGGGTTCTGGAAACACCATATATTTT
NA,TRBJ1-3,17,TRBV5-1,TRBD1,CASSPTQGVMAGNTIYF,TGCGCCAGCAGCCCAACCCAGGGGGTGATGGCTGGAAACACCATATATTTT
NA,TRBJ2-7,14,TRBV11-3,NA,CASSSPGQSYEQYF,TGTGCCAGCAGCTCACCGGGGCAGTCCTACGAGCAGTACTTC